This TCR beta chain was obtained from a study of blood T cells in healthy people across ages (dated by TCRdb to the mid-2010s). Broadly, across the study: In model experiments, template switching captured roughly one uniquely barcoded TCR beta cDNA molecule for every two T cells. The study measured age-related changes in TCR beta repertoire diversity using deep sequencing normalized with unique cDNA molecular identifiers. The donors were split into four age groups: young (average about 15 years), middle-aged (39), aged (approximately 60) and long-lived (roughly 88). To avoid experimental bias, donors of different ages were distributed randomly across sequencing lanes. Using the same blood draw, the study looked at two additional independent replicas of 1 million unique cDNA reads for two donors, one aged 18 to 30 and the other aged 80 or older. Overall study outcomes, separate from this receptor: The CMV infection status of donors was not known, potentially confounding age-related changes in expanded clonotypes. There was a strong correlation between observed TCR beta diversity and the percentage of naive T cells measured by flow cytometry. Because profiling used bulk unsorted PBMCs, naive and antigen-experienced compartments could not be compared conclusively. As age increased, observed TCR beta diversity per million T cells dropped in a roughly linear way, and a significant reduction was already evident by age 40. Estimates of total diversity based on one million sequenced T cells were regarded as lower bounds and as underestimates. The long-lived group showed more naive CD4+ T cells, fewer expanded clones and increased TCR diversity than the aged group, suggesting age selection.

The method behind the library was 5' RACE. Sequencing was performed on an Illumina HiSeq 2500. The second PCR ran for roughly 7 to 11 cycles and used a J-beta primer mix along with a sample-barcoded 5' primer. A template-switch 5' adaptor carrying 12 random nucleotides introduced a unique molecular identifier onto each TCR beta cDNA molecule. Each sample yielded at least 2.5 million CDR3-containing paired-end reads. The Mint cDNA synthesis kit, primed by a TRBC-specific oligonucleotide, was used to synthesize first-strand cDNA from all RNA. Following uracil-DNA glycosylase treatment, all cDNA underwent a first 18-cycle PCR with the universal primers M1SS and BC2_uni_R. The authors' analysis ran thus. For normalization, 1 million high-quality reads, each with a distinct molecular identifier, were randomly selected from each sample. Instead of being binned into consensus sequences, reads with shared molecular identifiers were discarded. MiTCR, run with a Q25 quality threshold and the strictest error-elimination algorithm, handled CDR3 identification, clonotype clustering and error correction. A nonparametric unseen species model with Euler transformation was used to estimate a lower bound on total TCR beta diversity. TCRdb applied fastp at Q25 and MiXCR to the public reads, then kept only in-frame beta chains. Each CDR3 protein gets just one entry, which takes the most common genes and DNA from the rows behind it. The V and J calls follow TCRdb's processing rather than the paper's. This sample holds hundreds of thousands of distinct CDR3 sequences; roughly 60% were observed only once. Around 20% of the sample lies in the top ten.

Points on this clonotype: Its antigen is currently not known. No much larger clonotype is one base removed from it; base qualities were not supplied.

The donors were about 40 Caucasian individuals from Russia, aged roughly 6 to 100 years, who were systemically healthy. Roughly 9 milliliters of peripheral blood were drawn from each donor into EDTA-treated Vacutainer tubes. PBMCs were isolated by Ficoll-Paque density-gradient centrifugation, with at least 7 million obtained per sample. Total RNA was extracted from PBMCs with Trizol reagent, with at least 6 micrograms obtained per sample. Naive CD45RAhigh/CD27high T cell percentages were measured by flow cytometry on a PBMC aliquot from every donor. This sequence originates from a man in his thirties or forties in good health. The sequencing input was blood.

The sequenced DNA is TGTGCCAGCAAAAAGACGACAGGAGCTGGGTATGGCTACACCTTC. Its coded protein is CASKKTTGAGYGYTF. The chain joins TRBV6-1 to TRBJ1-2; perhaps TRBD1 is the D gene, with 6 bases matching. CDR1 MNHNS and CDR2 SASEGT were looked up in the germline V gene. The CDR3, cysteine through phenylalanine, is 15 amino acids long. Left in the record is the CDR3 DNA by itself, 45 bases read in frame from the first base. The germline ends are 20 bases apart after V is trimmed by 7 bases and J by 5 bases.